This T cell receptor beta chain was profiled in a study of T cell repertoires in cytomegalovirus infection (dated by TCRdb to about 2019). For the study in its entirety: Donor HLA type was relevant to the analysis, as public TCR beta signatures indicated carriage of CMV infection together with the matching HLA type.

Points the paper makes about the study in general: The ex vivo response was dominated by HLA-C-restricted CMV-specific TCR beta clonotypes, which also provided the single most frequent clonotype in two of eight donors. Carriers of CMV infection plus the relevant HLA type were discriminated by the cumulative frequency of public TCR beta family members in the study cohort and in an independent roughly 340-donor cohort.

Data came from an Illumina HiSeq 1500. TCRdb passed the public sequencing reads through fastp at Q25 and MiXCR, retaining productive beta sequences. CDR3 protein sequences are deduplicated, and each keeps its most common genes and DNA. The sample table shows roughly 600,000 distinct CDR3 sequences, and approximately 24% are seen once. Less than 9.5% of the sample goes to the ten largest clones. The table lists this clonotype with a few counts. Its antigen remains undetermined. Base qualities are not at hand, and no much larger clone is one base apart. The CDR3 has 15 amino acids, counting the end cysteine and phenylalanine. Only the CDR3 region is kept as DNA, spanning 45 bases read in frame from base 1. CDR1 is given as SEHNR and CDR2 as FQNEAQ, both from the germline V gene (reference sequence). Trimming accounts for 7 bases at V and 3 bases at J, while the number of junction bases matched to no gene is 7.

This receptor chain uses TRBV7-9 and TRBJ2-1, with 9 junctional bases fitting TRBD2. The source is a human donor in good health (CMV status not recorded). Some clones in this sample may be carry-over from other donors' samples. The sequencing sample was made of CD8+ T cells from PBMCs. The CDR3: CASIGGGALYNEQFF. The sequence in DNA is TGTGCCAGCATCGGCGGGGGGGCCCTCTACAATGAGCAGTTCTTC. Supplemented by the reference TRBV7-9 and TRBJ2-1 proteins around the CDR3, the complete variable domain is DTGVSQNPRHKITKRGQNVTFRCDPISEHNRLYWYRQTLGQGPEFLTYFQNEAQLEKSRLLSDRFSAERPKGSFSTLEIQRTEQGDSAMYLCASIGGGALYNEQFFGPGTRLTVL.